These 6 T cell receptor beta chains came from one sample sequenced in a study of persistence of HIV-infected CD4 T cells. These receptors' antigens are unknown. The stimulus was an HIV-1 Gag 15-mer peptide pool, 0.95 to 1 ug/peptide/mL. Sorted nonresponding memory CD4+ T cells were CD40L-negative, CD69-negative, CD45RO-high. The libraries were made with immunoSEQ version 4 in survey mode. Data came from immunoSEQ multiplex PCR; TCRdb stores just in-frame clones and leaves some out. The sample records about 40,000 clones, roughly 74% being singletons. Sequenced material: CD4+ T cells sorted from PBMCs after roughly 18-hour stimulation, taken from a patient who received antiretroviral therapy. The source of these receptors is an adult man with HIV who was CMV-seropositive.

This clone was observed a handful of times. The chain is built from TRBV7-2 and TRBJ1-2; D remains unclear. The germline CDR1 and CDR2 sequences are SGHTA and FQGNSA. CDR3 size: 13 residues. Trimming removed 5 bases at V and 2 bases at J, with 9 bases between. As DNA, the CDR3 is TGTGCCAGCAGCATTAATACAAACTATGGCTACACCTTC. Translating gives CASSINTNYGYTF.

A few counts support this clone. The rearrangement links TRBV5-6 to TRBJ1-6; the D gene is possibly TRBD1 (6 bases). The CDR3 spans 12 residues. Between the trimmed V and J ends, which lost 0 bases and 16 bases, there was a span of 11 bases. Germline V gives CDR1 SGHDT, CDR2 YYEEEE. CDR3 sequence reads: CASSLARQGLHF. The CDR3 nucleotides are TGTGCCAGCAGCTTGGCCCGTCAGGGGCTCCACTTT.

The chain is built from TRBV27 and TRBJ1-2, with D tentatively TRBD1 (6 bases). This CDR3 region has 15 residues. CDR1 is MNHEY and CDR2 is SMNVEV in the germline V gene (reference sequence). The V end lost 6 bases, the J end lost 8 bases, and 22 bases lay between the germline ends. The CDR3 bases are TGTGCCAGCAGAGAATCCGGGACAAACGGTCCGGGCTACACCTTC. As protein: CASRESGTNGPGYTF.

The chain combines TRBV6-6 with TRBJ2-1; TRBD2 is a possible D gene (6 bases). Trimming took off 5 bases at V and 9 bases at J, with 17 bases between the two ends. From germline, CDR1 is MNHNY and CDR2 SVGAGI (reference sequence). There are 14 residues in the CDR3. CDR3 sequence (DNA): TGTGCCAGCAGTCCCTTTGACATCGGGGGTGAGCAGTTCTTC. Its translation is CASSPFDIGGEQFF.

The chain combines TRBV14 with TRBJ1-2; a weak D match, TRBD1 (5 bases). The CDR3 spans 16 residues. Trimming cost V 4 bases and J 4 bases, with 19 bases left between them. Germline V CDR1 and CDR2: SGHDN, FVKESK. CDR3 DNA: TGTGCCAGCAGCCTCCAGGGAGCCGTGGGCTCCTATGGCTACACCTTC. Its translation: CASSLQGAVGSYGYTF.

The chain couples TRBV7-8 to TRBJ2-7; D uncertain. V was clipped by 0 bases and J by 3 bases, with 3 bases between them. Germline V lookup: CDR1 SGHVS, CDR2 FQNEAQ. The CDR3 is made up of 12 amino acids. CDR3 DNA: TGTGCCAGCAGCTTAGCGAACTACGAGCAGTACTTC. Translation: CASSLANYEQYF.